These 5 T cell receptor beta chains were all obtained from the same sample, sequenced in a study of sequential checkpoint blockade in melanoma. The repertoire was sequenced with immunoSEQ multiplex PCR; TCRdb's copy has only in-frame clones and lacks some. In the table there are some 200 clones, 14% to 15% of which are singletons. Stated treatment: randomized to nivolumab then ipilimumab (arm A) or the reverse (arm B). The sample here was tumor tissue (inferred from file names), taken from a patient given nivolumab and ipilimumab in sequence. Receptors originate from a human donor with melanoma.

V usage is TRBV19 and J usage is TRBJ1-5; D is uncertain. The CDR3 length is 14 residues. V was trimmed by 7 bases and J by 4 bases, leaving 14 bases between them. Germline CDR1 and CDR2: LNHDA and SQIVND (reference sequence). CDR3 in DNA: TGTGCCAGTAACATGGGATTAAAGAATCAGCCCCAGCATTTT. Translating gives CASNMGLKNQPQHF.

This clone was detected a few times. The chain combines TRBV6-8 with TRBJ1-6, with 7 bases matching TRBD1. Germline CDR1 reads MNHGY; CDR2 reads SAAAGT. The CDR3 consists of 13 residues. The V gene end was trimmed by 5 bases and the J gene end by 10 bases; junction bases not matched to a gene: 5. DNA of the CDR3: TGTGCCAGCAGTCCGGGACAGAACTCACCCCTCCACTTT. This sequence encodes CASSPGQNSPLHF.

By its share, this clone is large. The chain is built from TRBV11-3 and TRBJ2-1, with 7 nucleotides matching TRBD2. The CDR3 spans 15 residues. The junction had 6 bases not matched to a gene; V was cut back by 5 bases and J by 2 bases. Germline assignment: CDR1 SGHNT and CDR2 YENEEA. CDR3 DNA sequence: TGTGCCAGCAGCCCAGGACTAGTCACCTACAATGAGCAGTTCTTC. Protein sequence: CASSPGLVTYNEQFF.

This clone was detected only a few times. The chain combines TRBV19 with TRBJ2-2; 11 bases line up with TRBD2. The V and J ends lost 3 bases and 3 bases, in that order; junction bases with no gene match: 9. Per the germline V gene, CDR1 is LNHDA and CDR2 is SQIVND (reference sequence). This CDR3 region has 18 residues. Here the CDR3 DNA reads TGTGCCAGTAGTATGGAACTAGCGGGGGTTCGGGACACCGGGGAGCTGTTTTTT. Its protein product is CASSMELAGVRDTGELFF.

This clone is classed as large. The V call is TRBV11-3, the J call TRBJ1-4; D might be TRBD1 (6 bases). V lost 5 bases, J lost 6 bases, and 25 bases lay in between. Germline-derived CDR1 and CDR2 are SGHNT and YENEEA. The length of the CDR3 is 18 residues. CDR3 sequence reads: CASSPDGTMGRGDEKLFF. The CDR3 DNA reads as TGTGCCAGCAGCCCCGATGGAACAATGGGTAGGGGGGATGAAAAACTGTTTTTT.